These 17 T cell receptor beta chains share one sample of origin, sequenced in a study of T cells in Graves' hyperthyroidism and ophthalmopathy. It was RNA transcripts that yielded the amplified TCR beta CDR3 regions. With the HTBI primer set, the TCR CDR3 went through a first round of RT-PCR. TCRdb re-called the multiplex PCR reads with MiXCR, one entry per CDR3 protein. The table has about 620,000 distinct CDR3 sequences, about a sixth seen once. Input material: blood. The receptor source for this set is a woman younger than 45 with Graves' hyperthyroidism.

This clonotype was seen a handful of times. A read error may be the cause here, since a much bigger clone is one base away. The chain couples TRBV14 to TRBJ1-1; D gene ambiguous. V dropped 0 bases and J dropped 1 base, with 3 bases sitting between them. The CDR3 has 13 residues. The germline gives CDR1 SGHDN, CDR2 FVKESK. The CDR3 sequence: CASSQESNTEAFF. CDR3 in DNA: TGTGCCAGCAGCCAAGAATCGAACACTGAAGCTTTCTTT.

This clonotype was picked up many times. The chain couples TRBV12-3 or TRBV12-4 to TRBJ1-2; no definite D call. The CDR3 consists of 12 residues. The germline V and J ends were trimmed by 1 base and 4 bases, with 4 bases remaining between them. This chain's CDR3 is CASSLGVYGYTF. CDR3 in DNA: TGTGCCAGCAGTTTAGGGGTCTATGGCTACACCTTC.

This clonotype was found many times. The V and J genes are TRBV7-8 and TRBJ2-7, with unresolved D. CDR3 length: 12 residues. Germline V gene lookup returns CDR1 SGHVS and CDR2 FQNEAQ. Trimming removed 4 bases at V and 9 bases at J, with 13 bases between. In DNA, the CDR3 is TGTGCCAGCAGCTCCACACCCCTCTGGCAGTACTTC. Translating it yields CASSSTPLWQYF.

On this clonotype: This may stem from a read error, because a much larger clone lies one nucleotide away. V usage is TRBV14 and J usage is TRBJ2-3, with D possibly being TRBD1 or TRBD2 (5 bases each). Germline V gives CDR1 SGHDN, CDR2 FVKESK. The CDR3 is 17 residues long. The CDR3 nucleotides read TGTGCCAGCAGCCAAGATTTAACGAGGGACCTAACAGATACGCCGTATTTT. It specifies CASSQDLTRDLTDTPYF.

This clonotype was counted many times. CDR3 residues: CATSDPGLEDTQYF. Here the CDR3 DNA reads TGTGCCACCAGTGATCCGGGACTAGAAGATACGCAGTATTTT. The chain carries TRBV24-1 and TRBJ2-3; 8 bases align to TRBD2. Germline V gene lookup returns CDR1 KGHDR and CDR2 SFDVKD. The CDR3 sequence is 14 residues long. The J segment lost 5 bases and the V segment lost 3 bases, leaving 3 bases of the junction unmatched.

This clonotype was found many times. CDR3 nucleotide sequence: TGTGCCAGCTCACCACCGACAGGTAGACAGAACACTGAAGCTTTCTTT. Translation gives CASSPPTGRQNTEAFF. This chain uses TRBV18 with TRBJ1-1, with a tentative D call TRBD1 (6 bases). The CDR3 sequence is 16 residues long. Trimming cost V 0 bases and J 1 base, with 12 bases left between them. The germline V gene has CDR1 KGHSH and CDR2 LQKENI.

The chain links TRBV20-1 to TRBJ2-1; no definite D call. The germline CDR1 and CDR2 sequences are DFQATT and SNEGSKA (reference sequence). Trimming pared 0 bases from V and 5 bases from J, leaving 11 bases between. CDR3 length: 14 amino acids. The CDR3 sequence is CSARDSGPNNEQFF. As DNA, the CDR3 is TGCAGTGCTAGAGATTCAGGACCAAACAATGAGCAGTTCTTC.

This clonotype was observed many times. The chain couples TRBV28 to TRBJ2-3; the D call may be TRBD1 or TRBD2 (6 bases each). The CDR3 is 17 amino acids. The germline gives CDR1 MDHEN, CDR2 SYDVKM. Trimming left V 8 bases short and J 0 bases short, with 21 bases between. CDR3 DNA sequence: TGTGCCAGCTCCCCCCTGGGGGCGGGATCGAGCACAGATACGCAGTATTTT. Protein sequence: CASSPLGAGSSTDTQYF.

This clonotype has more than one count but fewer than ten. The gene calls are TRBV29-1 and TRBJ1-1, with TRBD1 as a possible D gene (6 bases). The CDR3 totals 13 residues. V gave up 3 bases and J gave up 3 bases, with 11 bases separating them. The germline CDR1 and CDR2 sequences are SQVTM and ANQGSEA. The CDR3 DNA reads as TGCAGCGTTGAGGGGACAAGGGACACTGAAGCTTTCTTT. This sequence encodes CSVEGTRDTEAFF. The full variable domain, in which reference TRBV29-1 and TRBJ1-1 provide the parts outside the CDR3, is SAVISQKPSRDICQRGTSLTIQCQVDSQVTMMFWYRQQPGQSLTLIATANQGSEATYESGFVIDKFPISRPNLTFSTLTVSNMSPEDSSIYLCSVEGTRDTEAFFGQGTRLTVV.

The rearrangement links TRBV9 to TRBJ2-3; D gene unclear. Germline V gene sequence: CDR1 SGDLS, CDR2 YYNGEE. The CDR3 totals 15 residues. The ends were cut back, 0 bases at V and 2 bases at J, with 10 bases in the middle. Here the CDR3 reads CASSVGNGVTDTQYF. CDR3 DNA sequence: TGTGCCAGCAGCGTAGGAAACGGAGTCACAGATACGCAGTATTTT.

This clonotype occurred a few times. The V gene is TRBV14, the J gene TRBJ1-1; D uncertain. V was pared by 0 bases and J by 1 base, with 12 bases between. Germline CDR1 is SGHDN and CDR2 is FVKESK. The CDR3 extends over 16 amino acids. This CDR3 is CASSQDRRPKNTEAFF. CDR3 sequence (DNA): TGTGCCAGCAGCCAAGATCGACGGCCGAAGAACACTGAAGCTTTCTTT.

This clonotype was counted between two and nine times. The chain combines TRBV9 with TRBJ2-2, with TRBD2 as a possible D gene (6 bases). V was trimmed by 3 bases and J by 7 bases, leaving 10 bases between them. This CDR3 is built from 13 residues. Germline V gene data show CDR1 as SGDLS and CDR2 as YYNGEE. CDR3 protein: CASSGLVFGELFF. The DNA of the CDR3 is TGTGCCAGCAGCGGACTAGTGTTCGGGGAGCTGTTTTTT.

This clonotype was seen ten or more times. This chain uses TRBV5-1 with TRBJ1-2; D is undetermined. The CDR3 runs 16 residues. CDR1 and CDR2 from the germline V gene are SGHRS and YFSETQ. The V end lost 0 bases, the J end lost 3 bases, and 15 bases lay between the germline ends. CDR3 DNA: TGCGCCAGCAGCTTGGAAGGGTCAGCGAGGGACTATGGCTACACCTTC. It codes for CASSLEGSARDYGYTF.

This clonotype was recorded at least ten times. This chain links TRBV20-1 with TRBJ2-7, with D perhaps assigned TRBD1 or TRBD2 (5 bases each). V lost 2 bases and J 3 bases, leaving 17 bases between the germline ends. From germline, CDR1 is DFQATT and CDR2 SNEGSKA (reference sequence). The CDR3 is 15 amino acids. In DNA, the CDR3 is TGCAGTGCTAGAAGCCCGTCTGGGGGAGACTACGAGCAGTACTTC. Translation: CSARSPSGGDYEQYF.

This clonotype showed up many times. J is TRBJ1-1 and V is TRBV5-6; no reliable D call. V lost 0 bases and J 7 bases, leaving 7 bases between the germline ends. Germline CDR1 is SGHDT and CDR2 is YYEEEE. The CDR3 contains 12 residues. CDR3 in DNA: TGTGCCAGCAGCTTGGCTGTCAGTGAAGCTTTCTTT. It codes for CASSLAVSEAFF.

There are a few counts of this clonotype. This chain connects TRBV29-1 to TRBJ2-7; TRBD1 might be the D (6 bases). Looked up from germline, CDR1 is SQVTM and CDR2 is ANQGSEA. The CDR3 contains 13 residues. Trimming stripped 6 bases from V and 7 bases from J, with 19 bases between. The CDR3 region is CSVTGTSSEEQYF. The DNA of the CDR3 is TGCAGCGTGACCGGGACATCGTCCGAGGAGCAGTACTTC.

This clonotype was observed a few times. The V call is TRBV6-2 or TRBV6-3, the J call TRBJ1-1; D not certain. The V gene's germline CDR1 is MNHEY and CDR2 SVGEGT. V was clipped by 2 bases and J by 1 base, with 8 bases between them. This CDR3 spans 14 amino acids. The CDR3 DNA reads as TGTGCCAGCAGTTACGGTTGGAAGAACACTGAAGCTTTCTTT. Protein product: CASSYGWKNTEAFF.